The 5 T cell receptor beta chains in this list originate from one sample, sequenced in a study of a mutant IDH1 vaccine in newly diagnosed glioma. Time point in this sample: week 47, end of study. Vaccination comprised doses that each held 300 ug of mutant IDH1 20-mer peptide, plus topical imiquimod. No antigens are known for them. The data were produced by immunoSEQ multiplex PCR, yet TCRdb's version contains in-frame clones alone and is incomplete. The table has nearly 25,000 clones, roughly 80% seen once. This material consisted of PBMCs, taken from a glioma patient whose treatment included an IDH1 peptide vaccine. Every receptor here comes from a man aged 35 to 55 with glioma. Some clones in this sample may be carry-over from other donors' samples.

The V and J genes are TRBV6-6 and TRBJ1-2; D is perhaps TRBD1 (5 bases). Germline V gives CDR1 MNHNY, CDR2 SVGAGI (reference sequence). This CDR3 comprises 14 residues. The ends were cut back, 6 bases at V and 4 bases at J, with 15 bases in the middle. CDR3 sequence: CASRPDSNPYGYTF. The CDR3 bases are TGTGCCAGCAGACCCGACAGTAACCCCTATGGCTACACCTTC.

The rearrangement uses TRBV18 and TRBJ1-4; tentative D call: TRBD1 (5 bases). Trimming cost V 6 bases and J 3 bases, with 14 bases left between them. This CDR3 comprises 15 residues. Germline CDR1 reads KGHSH; CDR2 reads LQKENI. This CDR3 is CASSPGTAPNEKLFF. CDR3 nucleotides: TGTGCCAGCTCGCCCGGGACGGCACCTAATGAAAAACTGTTTTTT. Filled out from reference TRBV18 and TRBJ1-4, the complete variable domain reads NAGVMQNPRHLVRRRGQEARLRCSPMKGHSHVYWYRQLPEEGLKFMVYLQKENIIDESGMPKERFSAEFPKEGPSILRIQQVVRGDSAAYFCASSPGTAPNEKLFFGSGTQLSVL.

V and J are TRBV2 and TRBJ1-2; 7 bases are shared with TRBD1. V lost 4 bases, J lost 4 bases, and 6 bases stayed unmatched. The germline V gene has CDR1 SNHLY and CDR2 FYNNEI. The CDR3 length is 14 residues. The chain's CDR3 is CASSGTGKGYGYTF. In nucleotides, the CDR3 is TGTGCCAGCAGTGGGACAGGCAAGGGCTATGGCTACACCTTC. Full variable domain (missing parts from reference TRBV2 and TRBJ1-2): EPEVTQTPSHQVTQMGQEVILRCVPISNHLYFYWYRQILGQKVEFLVSFYNNEISEKSEIFDDQFSVERPDGSNFTLKIRSTKLEDSAMYFCASSGTGKGYGYTFGSGTRLTVV.

The V and J genes are TRBV30 and TRBJ2-4; no definite D call. The CDR3 runs to 13 residues. The V end was cut by 3 bases, the J end by 4 bases, with 10 bases between. Germline V gives CDR1 GTSNPN, CDR2 SVGIG (reference sequence). CDR3 DNA sequence: TGTGCCTGGAGAGGCCAGCCGAAAAACATTCAGTACTTC. It encodes CAWRGQPKNIQYF.

The chain combines TRBV9 with TRBJ1-5; 8 bases map to TRBD1. The CDR3 is 15 amino acids. From germline, CDR1 is SGDLS and CDR2 YYNGEE. The junction had 3 bases not matched to a gene; V was cut back by 0 bases and J by 4 bases. CDR3 sequence (DNA): TGTGCCAGCAGCGTAGGACAGGGGCTAAATCAGCCCCAGCATTTT. Protein product: CASSVGQGLNQPQHF.